This is a list of T cell receptor beta chains from one sample in a study of cytomegalovirus exposure and HLA in healthy donors. This table comes from immunoSEQ multiplex PCR, and its TCRdb copy is limited to in-frame clones, with some not included. The sample lists more than 150,000 clones; about 81% were seen once. The sample was PBMCs. The receptors shown here come from a woman in her twenties or thirties in good health and CMV-seronegative. CDR3s include the opening cysteine and the closing phenylalanine or tryptophan. D genes are given only for firm matches. For some rows the clone size is stated as once, few or many, or as a class when expanded; others skip it.

size	J	D	V	CDR3	DNA
-	TRBJ1-1	-	TRBV27	CASSFPGVTEAFF	TGTGCCAGCAGTTTCCCCGGGGTGACTGAAGCTTTCTTT
-	TRBJ2-5	TRBD2	TRBV30	CARTAKSSGRKQETQYF	TGTGCTCGAACCGCCAAATCTAGCGGGAGAAAGCAAGAGACCCAGTACTTC
-	TRBJ1-3	-	TRBV18	CASSAGGRSGNTIYF	TGTGCCAGCTCAGCCGGGGGGCGCTCTGGAAACACCATATATTTT
-	TRBJ2-4	TRBD1	TRBV4-3	CASSQVLWGQENSQYF	TGCGCCAGCAGCCAGGTCTTGTGGGGACAGGAAAACAGTCAGTACTTC
-	TRBJ2-1	-	TRBV29-1	CSVERVYEQFF	TGCAGCGTTGAGCGGGTTTATGAGCAGTTCTTC
-	TRBJ2-7	TRBD1	TRBV6-6	CASRDRGFYEQYF	TGTGCCAGCCGGGACAGGGGGTTTTACGAGCAGTACTTC
-	TRBJ2-7	-	TRBV7-9	CSSRPHPNHSSYEQYF	TGTTCCAGCAGACCTCACCCAAATCACAGCTCCTACGAGCAGTACTTC
-	TRBJ1-2	TRBD1	TRBV28	CASSTTGSGGYTF	TGTGCCAGCAGTACGACAGGGTCCGGTGGCTACACCTTC
few	TRBJ1-4	TRBD1	TRBV28	CASSPGQNEKLFF	TGTGCCAGCAGTCCGGGACAGAACGAAAAACTGTTTTTT
-	TRBJ2-7	TRBD2	TRBV27	CASSPRLASYEQYF	TGTGCCAGCAGTCCCCGACTAGCGAGTTACGAGCAGTACTTC
-	TRBJ2-5	TRBD2	TRBV4-2	CASSQDGTSGSETQYF	TGTGCCAGCAGCCAAGATGGGACTAGCGGGAGTGAGACCCAGTACTTC
-	TRBJ2-3	TRBD2	TRBV7-2	CASSERWGRGPDTQYF	TGTGCCAGCAGCGAGCGATGGGGGAGGGGCCCAGATACGCAGTATTTT
-	TRBJ1-4	-	TRBV6-5	CASSYSQVTNEKLFF	TGTGCCAGCAGTTACTCCCAGGTCACTAATGAAAAACTGTTTTTT
-	TRBJ1-2	-	TRBV4-1	CASSQVAGAGYTF	TGCGCCAGCAGCCAAGTCGCAGGGGCCGGCTACACCTTC
-	TRBJ2-1	TRBD2	TRBV6-1	CASSETRGAQFF	TGTGCCAGCAGTGAAACGCGGGGGGCTCAGTTCTTC
-	TRBJ2-7	-	TRBV18	CASSPREGSSYEQYF	TGTGCCAGCTCACCCCGCGAGGGAAGCTCCTACGAGCAGTACTTC
-	TRBJ2-6	TRBD1	TRBV5-1	CASSLGTGLPGANVLTF	TGCGCCAGCAGCTTGGGGACAGGGCTCCCCGGGGCCAACGTCCTGACTTTC
-	TRBJ2-4	TRBD1	TRBV4-3	CASSLDRVKNIQYF	TGCGCCAGCAGCCTTGACAGGGTTAAAAACATTCAGTACTTC
few	TRBJ1-1	TRBD1	TRBV14	CASSQGGQGALGTEAFF	TGTGCCAGCAGCCAAGGTGGACAGGGGGCGCTGGGCACTGAAGCTTTCTTT
-	TRBJ2-4	TRBD1	TRBV6-5	CASSSAATGLNSQYF	TGTGCCAGCAGTTCCGCGGCGACAGGGTTGAACAGTCAGTACTTC
-	TRBJ1-6	-	TRBV7-9	CASSSTGIYSPLHF	TGTGCCAGCAGCAGTACAGGGATTTATTCACCCCTCCACTTT
-	TRBJ2-6	-	TRBV2	CASSDEGAGANVLTF	TGTGCCAGCAGTGACGAGGGGGCTGGGGCCAACGTCCTGACTTTC
-	TRBJ2-5	-	TRBV5-6	CASSFRGWETQYF	TGTGCCAGCAGCTTTCGGGGTTGGGAGACCCAGTACTTC
-	TRBJ2-1	TRBD2	TRBV14	CASSPRRRGGEQFF	TGTGCCAGCAGCCCCCGACGCCGGGGGGGTGAGCAGTTCTTC
-	TRBJ2-2	-	TRBV19	CASTPSRLTGELFF	TGTGCCAGTACCCCTTCCCGACTGACCGGGGAGCTGTTTTTT
-	TRBJ2-4	-	TRBV9	CASSVVTGPGNIQYF	TGTGCCAGCAGCGTAGTTACTGGCCCGGGAAACATTCAGTACTTC
-	TRBJ2-5	-	TRBV6-1	CASSRRGGPRETQYF	TGTGCCAGCAGCCGGAGGGGGGGGCCGCGAGAGACCCAGTACTTC
-	TRBJ2-5	-	TRBV6-5	CASGGAGLGEETQYF	TGTGCCAGCGGAGGGGCGGGCCTAGGGGAAGAGACCCAGTACTTC
-	TRBJ2-7	-	TRBV11-2	CASSLDQVSGEQYF	TGTGCCAGCAGCTTAGATCAGGTATCTGGCGAGCAGTACTTC
-	TRBJ1-4	TRBD1	TRBV7-6	CASSLGWGQPNEKLFF	TGTGCCAGCAGCTTAGGGTGGGGACAGCCTAATGAAAAACTGTTTTTT
-	TRBJ2-5	-	TRBV7-9	CASSLGEETQYF	TGTGCCAGCAGCTTAGGAGAAGAGACCCAGTACTTC
-	TRBJ2-5	-	TRBV29-1	CSVEGLTSQETQYF	TGCAGCGTTGAAGGACTAACGAGCCAAGAGACCCAGTACTTC
-	TRBJ2-3	-	TRBV7-2	CASSLVTYTQYF	TGTGCCAGCAGCTTAGTGACTTATACGCAGTATTTT
few	TRBJ2-5	-	TRBV7-2	CASSLGLETQYF	TGTGCCAGCAGCCTCGGACTGGAGACCCAGTACTTC
-	TRBJ2-5	-	TRBV7-9	CSSSPPVADQETQYF	TGTTCCAGCAGCCCGCCCGTAGCGGACCAAGAGACCCAGTACTTC
-	TRBJ1-1	TRBD1	TRBV2	CASSGYMDREGRAFF	TGTGCCAGCAGTGGATACATGGACAGGGAAGGAAGAGCTTTCTTT
-	TRBJ2-3	TRBD2	TRBV7-6	CASSLYRASGSTDTQYF	TGTGCCAGCAGCTTATACAGGGCTAGCGGGAGCACAGATACGCAGTATTTT
-	TRBJ2-6	-	TRBV6-1	CASSSTSSGANVLTF	TGTGCCAGCAGCTCAACTAGCTCTGGGGCCAACGTCCTGACTTTC
-	TRBJ2-4	TRBD1	TRBV6-5	CASSYDNRGPGSSQYF	TGTGCCAGCAGTTACGATAACAGGGGCCCGGGGAGCAGTCAGTACTTC
-	TRBJ1-2	TRBD1	TRBV28	CASSFPSGGAYGYTF	TGTGCCAGCAGTTTCCCATCAGGGGGCGCTTATGGCTACACCTTC
-	TRBJ2-3	TRBD2	TRBV29-1	CSVRTSGRDGTDTQYF	TGCAGCGTCCGGACTAGCGGGAGGGATGGCACAGATACGCAGTATTTT
-	TRBJ2-3	TRBD2	TRBV4-1	CASSPRTSGSVADTQYF	TGCGCCAGCAGCCCTCGGACTAGCGGGAGTGTCGCAGATACGCAGTATTTT
-	TRBJ1-1	-	TRBV6-6	CASSSPTEQNTEAFF	TGTGCCAGCAGTTCCCCGACAGAGCAGAACACTGAAGCTTTCTTT
-	TRBJ1-2	TRBD1	TRBV6-1	CASRDNRGRYYGYTF	TGTGCCAGCAGGGACAACAGGGGGCGGTACTATGGCTACACCTTC
-	TRBJ1-4	-	TRBV5-4	CASSLAAGADEKLFF	TGTGCCAGCAGCTTGGCCGCGGGGGCAGATGAAAAACTGTTTTTT
once	TRBJ1-5	-	TRBV9	CASSLAGNQPQHF	TGTGCCAGCAGCTTAGCAGGGAATCAGCCCCAGCATTTT
-	TRBJ1-5	-	TRBV27	CASSPTWGGMGGQPQHF	TGTGCCAGCAGTCCCACCTGGGGAGGTATGGGCGGTCAGCCCCAGCATTTT
-	TRBJ1-1	-	TRBV6-1	CASSTLPNTEAFF	TGTGCCAGCTCAACATTACCGAACACTGAAGCTTTCTTT
once	TRBJ2-2	TRBD2	TRBV9	CASSGTGLAGGLDTGELFF	TGTGCCAGCAGCGGCACGGGACTAGCGGGGGGGTTGGACACCGGGGAGCTGTTTTTT
-	TRBJ2-3	-	TRBV5-5	CASSGGNTDTQYF	TGTGCCAGCAGTGGCGGGAACACAGATACGCAGTATTTT
-	TRBJ2-2	-	TRBV19	CASSIDGNTGELFF	TGTGCCAGTAGTATAGACGGGAACACCGGGGAGCTGTTTTTT
-	TRBJ1-3	TRBD1	TRBV7-2	CASSTSTGTGNTIYF	TGTGCCAGCAGCACGTCGACAGGGACCGGAAACACCATATATTTT
-	TRBJ2-7	-	TRBV7-2	CASSLGPSYEQYF	TGTGCCAGCAGCTTAGGGCCATCCTACGAGCAGTACTTC
-	TRBJ2-1	-	TRBV25-1	CASSPGGTYNEQFF	TGTGCCAGCAGTCCTGGCGGGACCTACAATGAGCAGTTCTTC
-	TRBJ2-1	-	TRBV5-6	CASSPSWRDGQFF	TGTGCCAGCAGCCCGTCGTGGCGGGACGGACAGTTCTTC